This TCR beta chain was identified in a study of CD8 T cells in Susac syndrome. This clonotype was seen only once. V was trimmed by 2 bases and J by 1 base, leaving 18 bases between them. Germline CDR1 SGHNT, CDR2 YYREEE (reference sequence). This CDR3 has 18 residues. RNA in amounts of about 0.45 to 1 ug was reverse transcribed with random hexamers. TCRdb recomputed calls from the immunoSEQ multiplex PCR reads with MiXCR, one row per CDR3 protein. The sample includes 200,000 to 250,000 distinct CDR3 sequences, 90% to 95% of them seen just once. The sample comprised CD8+ T cells from PBMCs. The TCR sequence derives from a human donor with multiple sclerosis. The V gene is TRBV5-4, the J gene TRBJ2-2; no clear D. The CDR3 DNA reads TGTGCCAGCAGCTTTCGGTTTATTGACCGAGGGAACACCGGGGAGCTGTTTTTT. Residues: CASSFRFIDRGNTGELFF. Variable domain in full (rest from reference TRBV5-4 and TRBJ2-2): ETGVTQSPTHLIKTRGQQVTLRCSSQSGHNTVSWYQQALGQGPQFIFQYYREEENGRGNFPPRFSGLQFPNYSSELNVNALELDDSALYLCASSFRFIDRGNTGELFFGEGSRLTVL.